Included here is one T cell receptor (beta chain) sequence, with context. Its antigen is undetermined. A read error may account for a junction end that differs from germline. There are 13 residues in the CDR3. The V gene's germline CDR1 is MNHNY and CDR2 SVGAGI (reference sequence). This record comes from a study of T cell repertoires in cytomegalovirus infection. TCRdb used MiXCR to reprocess the reads, holding one entry per CDR3 protein. The table records approximately 910,000 distinct CDR3 sequences, 31% of them present only once. The source was cultured CD8+ T cells from PBMCs, collected from culture after CMV antigen stimulation. The receptor's source is a human donor in good health (CMV status not recorded). Some clones in this sample may be carry-over from other donors' samples. This chain uses TRBV6-6 with TRBJ1-4; D remains unclear. The CDR3 here is CANSYPLDEKLFF. For the CDR3, the DNA is TGTGCCAACAGTTACCCCCTGGATGAAAAACTGTTTTTT.